The clone carrying this T cell receptor beta chain was detected a few times. Its antigen is still unknown. The source of the sample is a study of early T cells in non-severe SARS-CoV-2 infection. Study-wide context: Chains were unpaired, as sequencing was done on bulk RNA from unsorted whole blood.

The protocol attached unique molecular identifiers to individual cDNA molecules. TCRdb analysed the 5' RACE reads with MiXCR anew, one entry per CDR3 protein. This table holds more than 55,000 distinct CDR3 sequences, approximately 13% found once. Study-level results: VDJdb-based annotation leaned toward anti-spike CD8 responses and missed private and CD4 specificities.

The CDR3 sequence is 18 residues long. CDR1 SGHAT and CDR2 FQNNGV come from the germline V gene. The V gene lost 5 bases and the J gene lost 2 bases, with 25 bases spanning the gap. The sequencing input was whole blood. This chain joins TRBV11-2 and TRBJ2-7; TRBD1 is a possible D gene (6 bases). The clonotype comes from an adult who was a healthcare worker with PCR-confirmed SARS-CoV-2 infection or an uninfected control (not recorded which). Here the CDR3 reads CASSPIARISGDPYEQYF. CDR3 nucleotides: TGTGCCAGCAGCCCCATAGCTCGTATCTCAGGGGACCCCTACGAGCAGTACTTC.